The 7 T cell receptor beta chains presented below share a single source sample, sequenced in a study of T cells in Graves' hyperthyroidism and ophthalmopathy. Amplified TCR beta CDR3 regions derived from RNA transcripts. The HTBI primer set drove a first-round RT-PCR of the TCR CDR3. TCRdb analysed the multiplex PCR reads with MiXCR anew, one entry per CDR3 protein. The sample consists of about half a million distinct CDR3 sequences, less than 25% of them appearing once. Sequencing input: blood. These receptors were obtained from a young man with Graves' hyperthyroidism.

The CDR3 reads CASSGGQTSSYEQYF. The CDR3 DNA follows: TGCGCCAGCAGCGGGGGACAGACGAGCTCCTACGAGCAGTACTTC. This chain joins TRBV5-1 and TRBJ2-7; 7 nucleotides agree with TRBD1. The length of the CDR3 is 15 residues. Germline CDR1 SGHRS, CDR2 YFSETQ. Losses at the gene ends were 4 bases for V and 0 bases for J; bases not matched to a gene: 7.

This clonotype was seen at least ten times. The chain uses TRBV15 and TRBJ1-5; D might be TRBD1 (5 bases). Germline CDR1 is LNHNV and CDR2 is YYDKDF (reference sequence). This CDR3 is built from 16 residues. Trimming shortened V by 8 bases and J by 2 bases, and 19 bases separated the two germline ends. The CDR3 region has the DNA TGTGCCACCTCCCTTGGTCCCGGAGGGGGCAATCAGCCCCAGCATTTT. Translation gives CATSLGPGGGNQPQHF.

This clonotype was found many times. The chain links TRBV7-8 to TRBJ1-2; D gene unclear. This CDR3 is 15 amino acids long. Germline CDR1 is SGHVS and CDR2 is FQNEAQ. V was clipped by 5 bases and J by 4 bases, with 17 bases between them. The DNA for the CDR3 is TGTGCCAGCAGCCCTCGGACCAGTTCTAGCTATGGCTACACCTTC. Translated: CASSPRTSSSYGYTF.

This clonotype occurred many times. Sequence at one end of the junction differs from germline and may be a read error. The V gene is TRBV12-3 or TRBV12-4, the J gene TRBJ1-2; D unresolved. CDR3 length: 13 residues. CDR3 bases: TGCGCCAGCAGCTTGAGGGATAGCTATGGCTACACCTTC. Translating it yields CASSLRDSYGYTF.

The chain recombines TRBV28 with TRBJ2-5; D ambiguous. This CDR3 comprises 14 residues. Germline CDR1 and CDR2: MDHEN and SYDVKM. V lost 8 bases and J lost 5, with 18 bases in between. CDR3 region: CASRPHRGRETQYF. CDR3 coding DNA: TGTGCCAGCCGACCCCACCGAGGTCGGGAGACCCAGTACTTC.

The CDR3 region is CASSTIPGTDNTEAFF. The CDR3 DNA is TGTGCCAGCTCAACTATACCCGGGACAGACAACACTGAAGCTTTCTTT. This rearrangement joins TRBV18 to TRBJ1-1, with TRBD1 matching 7 bases. This CDR3 region has 16 residues. Germline V gene sequence: CDR1 KGHSH, CDR2 LQKENI. Losses at the gene ends were 5 bases for V and 2 bases for J; bases not matched to a gene: 11.

At least ten counts were recorded for this clonotype. The chain joins TRBV20-1 to TRBJ1-1, with D perhaps matching TRBD1 (5 bases). CDR3 size: 13 residues. Trimming removed 5 bases from V and 4 bases from J, with 14 bases in between. Looked up from germline, CDR1 is DFQATT and CDR2 is SNEGSKA (reference sequence). Written as DNA, the CDR3 is TGCAGTGCTTATGGGGGGATTAGCACTGAAGCTTTCTTT. Its protein product is CSAYGGISTEAFF.